This TCR beta chain stems from a study of long-term antiretroviral therapy in people with HIV. Germline V gene sequence: CDR1 SNHLY, CDR2 FYNNEI. The V end lost 3 bases, the J end lost 0 bases, and 12 bases lay between the germline ends. The CDR3 is 15 residues long. An immunoSEQ assay, version v3.0, was performed at survey level. Method: immunoSEQ multiplex PCR; TCRdb's copy keeps in-frame clones and lacks some. This repertoire shows approximately 28,000 clones, 70% to 85% found once; its top ten account for over 8.5%. V usage is TRBV2 and J usage is TRBJ2-7; D is unclear. The sequencing used unsorted PBMCs, collected 0.8 years before starting antiretroviral therapy. The sequence came from a man between 18 and 35 years old with HIV. This CDR3 is CASSDFVTYSYEQYF. CDR3 nucleotide sequence: TGTGCCAGCAGTGATTTTGTGACGTACTCCTACGAGCAGTACTTC.